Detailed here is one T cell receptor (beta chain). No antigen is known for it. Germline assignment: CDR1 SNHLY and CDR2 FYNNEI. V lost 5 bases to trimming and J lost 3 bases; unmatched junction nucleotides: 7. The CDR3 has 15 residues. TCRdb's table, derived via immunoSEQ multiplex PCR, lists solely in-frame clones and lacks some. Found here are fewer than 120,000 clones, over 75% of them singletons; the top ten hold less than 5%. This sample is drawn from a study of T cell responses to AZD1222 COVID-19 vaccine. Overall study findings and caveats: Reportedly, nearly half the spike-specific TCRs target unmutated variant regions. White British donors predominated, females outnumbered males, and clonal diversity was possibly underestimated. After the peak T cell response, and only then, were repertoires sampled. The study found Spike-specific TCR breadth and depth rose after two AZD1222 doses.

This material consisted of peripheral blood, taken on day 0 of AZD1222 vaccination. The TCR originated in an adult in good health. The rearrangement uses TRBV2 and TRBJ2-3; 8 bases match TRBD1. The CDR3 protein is CASSTDRGRTDTQYF. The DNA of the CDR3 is TGTGCCAGCAGTACCGACAGGGGACGTACAGATACGCAGTATTTT.